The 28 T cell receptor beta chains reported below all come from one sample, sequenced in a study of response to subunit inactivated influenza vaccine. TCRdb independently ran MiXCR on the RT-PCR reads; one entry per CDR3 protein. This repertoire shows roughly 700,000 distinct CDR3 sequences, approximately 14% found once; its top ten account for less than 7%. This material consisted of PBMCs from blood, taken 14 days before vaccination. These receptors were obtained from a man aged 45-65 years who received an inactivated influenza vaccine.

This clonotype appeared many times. CDR3 loop: CASSLGREEGNEQFF. In DNA, the CDR3 is TGTGCCAGCAGCTTAGGGAGGGAGGAAGGCAATGAGCAGTTCTTC. V is TRBV13 and J is TRBJ2-1, with a weak D call TRBD2 (6 bases). V lost 0 bases and J lost 6, with 12 bases in between. This CDR3 comprises 15 residues. CDR1 is PRHDT and CDR2 is FYEKMQ in the germline V gene (reference sequence).

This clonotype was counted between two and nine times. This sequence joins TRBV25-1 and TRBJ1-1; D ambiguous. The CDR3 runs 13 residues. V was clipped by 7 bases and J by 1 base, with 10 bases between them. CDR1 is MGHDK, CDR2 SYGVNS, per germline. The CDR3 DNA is TGTGCCAGCATTGACTGGACGAACACTGAAGCTTTCTTT. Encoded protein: CASIDWTNTEAFF. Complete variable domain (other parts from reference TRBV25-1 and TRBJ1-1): EADIYQTPRYLVIGTGKKITLECSQTMGHDKMYWYQQDPGMELHLIHYSYGVNSTEKGDLSSESTVSRIRTEHFPLTLESARPSHTSQYLCASIDWTNTEAFFGQGTRLTVV.

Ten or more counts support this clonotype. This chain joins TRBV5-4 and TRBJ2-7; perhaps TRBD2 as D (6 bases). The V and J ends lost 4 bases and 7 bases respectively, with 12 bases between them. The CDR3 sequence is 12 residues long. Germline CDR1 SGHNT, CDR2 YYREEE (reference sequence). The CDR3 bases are TGTGCCAGCAGCCCCTCCCGGGGGGAGCAGTACTTC. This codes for CASSPSRGEQYF.

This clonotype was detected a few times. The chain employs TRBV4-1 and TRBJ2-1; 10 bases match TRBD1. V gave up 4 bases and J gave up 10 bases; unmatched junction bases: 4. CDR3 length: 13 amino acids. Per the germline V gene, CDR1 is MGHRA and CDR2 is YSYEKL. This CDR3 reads CASSLGTGEEQFF. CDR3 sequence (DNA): TGCGCCAGCAGCCTAGGGACAGGGGAAGAGCAGTTCTTC.

The CDR3 region has the DNA TGTGCCAGCAGCCACGGCCTGGGCCAACGGGAGCTGTTTTTT. Translating gives CASSHGLGQRELFF. The chain links TRBV7-8 to TRBJ2-2; D gene unclear. The CDR3 consists of 14 residues. The ends were cut back, 5 bases at V and 9 bases at J, with 16 bases in the middle. Germline CDR1 is SGHVS and CDR2 is FQNEAQ.

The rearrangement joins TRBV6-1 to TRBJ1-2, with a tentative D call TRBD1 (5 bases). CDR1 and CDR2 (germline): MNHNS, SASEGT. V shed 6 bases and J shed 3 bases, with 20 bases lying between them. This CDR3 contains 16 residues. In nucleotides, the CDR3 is TGTGCCAGCAGCACCAGGGATGCTAGGGGTTACTATGGCTACACCTTC. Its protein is CASSTRDARGYYGYTF.

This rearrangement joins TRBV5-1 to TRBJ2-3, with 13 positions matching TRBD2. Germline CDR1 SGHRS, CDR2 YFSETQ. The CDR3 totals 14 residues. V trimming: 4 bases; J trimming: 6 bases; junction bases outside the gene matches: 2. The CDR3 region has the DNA TGCGCCAGCAGCACGACTAGCGGGAGGGATACGCAGTATTTT. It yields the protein CASSTTSGRDTQYF.

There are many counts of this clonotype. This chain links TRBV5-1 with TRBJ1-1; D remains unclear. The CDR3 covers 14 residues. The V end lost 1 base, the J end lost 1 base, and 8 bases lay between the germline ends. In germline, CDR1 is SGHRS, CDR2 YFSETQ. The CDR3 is CASSLFAGNTEAFF. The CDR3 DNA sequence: TGCGCCAGCAGCTTGTTTGCGGGGAACACTGAAGCTTTCTTT. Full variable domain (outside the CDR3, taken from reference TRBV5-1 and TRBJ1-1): KAGVTQTPRYLIKTRGQQVTLSCSPISGHRSVSWYQQTPGQGLQFLFEYFSETQRNKGNFPGRFSGRQFSNSRSEMNVSTLELGDSALYLCASSLFAGNTEAFFGQGTRLTVV.

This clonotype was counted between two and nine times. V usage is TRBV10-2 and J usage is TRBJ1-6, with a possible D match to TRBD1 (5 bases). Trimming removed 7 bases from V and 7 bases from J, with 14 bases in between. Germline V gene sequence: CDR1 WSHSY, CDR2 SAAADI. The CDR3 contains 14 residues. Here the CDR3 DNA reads TGCGCCAGCACAAGGGACCTCGGGAATTCACCCCTCCACTTT. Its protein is CASTRDLGNSPLHF.

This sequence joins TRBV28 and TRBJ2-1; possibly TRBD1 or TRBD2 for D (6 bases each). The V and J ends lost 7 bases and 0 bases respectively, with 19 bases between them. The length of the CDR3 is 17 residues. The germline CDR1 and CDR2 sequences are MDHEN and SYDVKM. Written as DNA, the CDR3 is TGTGCCAGCATAGCGGCCGGCGGGACAAGCTCCTACAATGAGCAGTTCTTC. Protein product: CASIAAGGTSSYNEQFF.

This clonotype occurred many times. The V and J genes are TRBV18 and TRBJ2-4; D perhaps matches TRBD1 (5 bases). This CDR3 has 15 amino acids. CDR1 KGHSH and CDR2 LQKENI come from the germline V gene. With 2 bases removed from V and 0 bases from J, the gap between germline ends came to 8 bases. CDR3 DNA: TGTGCCAGCTCACCAACAGGTCTAGCCAAAAACATTCAGTACTTC. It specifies CASSPTGLAKNIQYF.

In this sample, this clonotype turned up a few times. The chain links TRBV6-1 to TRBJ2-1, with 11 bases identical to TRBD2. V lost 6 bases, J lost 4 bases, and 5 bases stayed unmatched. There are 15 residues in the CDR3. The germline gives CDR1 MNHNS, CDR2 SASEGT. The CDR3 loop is CASSTGLAAYNEQFF. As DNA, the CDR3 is TGTGCCAGCAGCACGGGACTAGCGGCATACAATGAGCAGTTCTTC.

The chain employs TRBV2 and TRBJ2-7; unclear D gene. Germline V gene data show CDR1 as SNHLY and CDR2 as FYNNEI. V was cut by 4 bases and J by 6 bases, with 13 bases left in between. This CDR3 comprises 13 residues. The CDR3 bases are TGTGCCAGCAGTGTCAGCCTGAAGGGCGAGCAGTACTTC. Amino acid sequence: CASSVSLKGEQYF.

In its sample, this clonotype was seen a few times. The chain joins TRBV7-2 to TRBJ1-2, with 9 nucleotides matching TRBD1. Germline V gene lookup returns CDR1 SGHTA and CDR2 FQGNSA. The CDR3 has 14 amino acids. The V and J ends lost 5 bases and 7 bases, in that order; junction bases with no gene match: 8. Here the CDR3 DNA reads TGTGCCAGCAGCCGAATGACAGGGGGTTTTGGCTACACCTTC. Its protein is CASSRMTGGFGYTF.

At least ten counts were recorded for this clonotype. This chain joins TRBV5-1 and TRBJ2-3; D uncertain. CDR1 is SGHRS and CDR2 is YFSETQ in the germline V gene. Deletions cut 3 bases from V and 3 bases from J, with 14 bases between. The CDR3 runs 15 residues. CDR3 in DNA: TGCGCCAGCAGCTACGCTCCTGAAAGAACAGATACGCAGTATTTT. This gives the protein CASSYAPERTDTQYF.

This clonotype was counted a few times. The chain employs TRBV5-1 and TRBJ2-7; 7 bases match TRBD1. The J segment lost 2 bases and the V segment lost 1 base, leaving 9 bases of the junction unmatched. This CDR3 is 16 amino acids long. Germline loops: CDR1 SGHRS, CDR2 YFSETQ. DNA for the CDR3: TGCGCCAGCAGCTTGAGTCGGGACAGCATAACCTACGAGCAGTACTTC. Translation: CASSLSRDSITYEQYF.

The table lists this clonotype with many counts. The CDR3 nucleotides are TGTGCCAGCAGCGACGGCAATGAGCAGTTCTTC. Encoded protein: CASSDGNEQFF. This chain connects TRBV6-2 or TRBV6-3 to TRBJ2-1; D gene ambiguous. Germline V gene data show CDR1 as MNHEY and CDR2 as SVGEGT. This CDR3 has 11 residues. V was trimmed by 6 bases and J by 6 bases, leaving 6 bases between them.

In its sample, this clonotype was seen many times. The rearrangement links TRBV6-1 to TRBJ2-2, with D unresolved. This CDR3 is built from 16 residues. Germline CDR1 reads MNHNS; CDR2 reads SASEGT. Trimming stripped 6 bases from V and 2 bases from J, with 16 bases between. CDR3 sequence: CASSPGVLTNTGELFF. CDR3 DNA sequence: TGTGCCAGCAGCCCCGGAGTCCTGACTAACACCGGGGAGCTGTTTTTT.

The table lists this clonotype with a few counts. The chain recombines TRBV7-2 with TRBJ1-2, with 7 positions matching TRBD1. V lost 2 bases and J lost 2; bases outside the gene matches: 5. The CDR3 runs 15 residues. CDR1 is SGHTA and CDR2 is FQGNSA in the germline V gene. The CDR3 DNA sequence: TGTGCCAGCAGCTTATCCGGGACAGCAAACTATGGCTACACCTTC. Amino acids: CASSLSGTANYGYTF.

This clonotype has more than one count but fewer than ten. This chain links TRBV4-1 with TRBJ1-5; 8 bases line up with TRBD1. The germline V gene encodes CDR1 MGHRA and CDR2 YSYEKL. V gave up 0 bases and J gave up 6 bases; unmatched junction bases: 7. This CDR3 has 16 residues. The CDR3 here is CASSQDAHRGSQPQHF. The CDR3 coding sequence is TGCGCCAGCAGCCAAGATGCACACAGGGGGAGTCAGCCCCAGCATTTT.

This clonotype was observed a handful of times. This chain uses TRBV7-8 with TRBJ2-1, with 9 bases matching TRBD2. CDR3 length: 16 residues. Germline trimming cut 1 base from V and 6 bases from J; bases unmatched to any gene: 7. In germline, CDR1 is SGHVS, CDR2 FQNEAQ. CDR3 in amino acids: CASSLGRLAAFNEQFF. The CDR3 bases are TGTGCCAGCAGCTTAGGAAGACTAGCGGCCTTCAATGAGCAGTTCTTC.

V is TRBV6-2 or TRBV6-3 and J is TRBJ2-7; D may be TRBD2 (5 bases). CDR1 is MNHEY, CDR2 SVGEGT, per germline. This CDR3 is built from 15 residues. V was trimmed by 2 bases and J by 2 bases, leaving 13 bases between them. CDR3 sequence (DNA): TGTGCCAGCAGTTACGGAGGCCGGGGAACCTACGAGCAGTACTTC. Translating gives CASSYGGRGTYEQYF.

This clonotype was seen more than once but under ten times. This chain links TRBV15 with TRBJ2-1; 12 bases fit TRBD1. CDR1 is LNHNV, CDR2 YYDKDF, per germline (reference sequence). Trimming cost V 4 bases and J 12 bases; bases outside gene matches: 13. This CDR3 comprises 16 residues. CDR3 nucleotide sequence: TGTGCCACCAGCAACGAACTCCGGGACAGGGGGCTCGGGCAGTTCTTC. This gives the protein CATSNELRDRGLGQFF. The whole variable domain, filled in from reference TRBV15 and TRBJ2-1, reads DAMVIQNPRYQVTQFGKPVTLSCSQTLNHNVMYWYQQKSSQAPKLLFHYYDKDFNNEADTPDNFQSRRPNTSFCFLDIRSPGLGDTAMYLCATSNELRDRGLGQFFGPGTRLTVL.

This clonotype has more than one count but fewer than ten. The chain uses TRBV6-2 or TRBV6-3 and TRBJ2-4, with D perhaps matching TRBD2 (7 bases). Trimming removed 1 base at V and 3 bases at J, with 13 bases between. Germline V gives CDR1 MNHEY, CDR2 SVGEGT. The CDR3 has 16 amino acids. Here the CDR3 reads CASSYFGGGGKNIQYF. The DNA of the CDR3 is TGTGCCAGCAGTTACTTCGGGGGCGGGGGCAAAAACATTCAGTACTTC.

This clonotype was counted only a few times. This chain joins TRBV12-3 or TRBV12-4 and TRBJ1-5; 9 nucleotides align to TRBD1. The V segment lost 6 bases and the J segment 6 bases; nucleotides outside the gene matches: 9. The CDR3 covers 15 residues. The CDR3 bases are TGTGCCAGCAGAAAGGGGGGGGACAGGGTTCAGCCCCAGCATTTT. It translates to CASRKGGDRVQPQHF.

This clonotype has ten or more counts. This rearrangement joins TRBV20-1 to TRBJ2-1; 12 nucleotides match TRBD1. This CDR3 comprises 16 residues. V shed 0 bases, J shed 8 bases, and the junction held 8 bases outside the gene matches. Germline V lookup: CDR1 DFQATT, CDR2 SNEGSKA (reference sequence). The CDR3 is CSARDRGTGGGDEQFF. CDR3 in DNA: TGCAGTGCTAGAGATCGTGGGACAGGGGGCGGCGATGAGCAGTTCTTC.

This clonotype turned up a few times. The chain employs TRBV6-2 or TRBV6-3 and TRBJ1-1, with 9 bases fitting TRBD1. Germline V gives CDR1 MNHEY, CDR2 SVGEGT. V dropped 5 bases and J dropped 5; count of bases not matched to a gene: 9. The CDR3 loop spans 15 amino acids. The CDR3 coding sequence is TGTGCCAGCAGTACGGGACAGGGAATGTGGACTGAAGCTTTCTTT. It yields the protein CASSTGQGMWTEAFF.

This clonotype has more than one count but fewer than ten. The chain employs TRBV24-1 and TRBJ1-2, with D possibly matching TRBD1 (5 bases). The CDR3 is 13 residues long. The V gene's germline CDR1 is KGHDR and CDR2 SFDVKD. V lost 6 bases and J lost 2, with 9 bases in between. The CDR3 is CATSWGVNYGYTF. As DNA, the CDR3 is TGTGCCACCAGTTGGGGGGTCAACTATGGCTACACCTTC.